This TCR beta chain derives from a study of T-cell memory formation after mild COVID-19. Points from the study as a whole: Clones contracting day 15 to 85 were balanced CD4/CD8; later expanders leaned CD4+.

The CDR3 length is 13 residues. Germline V gene data show CDR1 as SGHTA and CDR2 as FQGTGA. The V and J ends lost 3 bases and 3 bases, in that order; junction bases with no gene match: 1. Of note for this clonotype: The antigen is unknown.

TCRdb fed the 5' RACE reads into MiXCR, producing one record per CDR3 protein. Counted here are 200,000 or so distinct CDR3 sequences, about a sixth occurring once; the ten biggest clones make up 2.4%. Sequencing used PBMCs or a T cell subset sorted from them (not recorded which). The receptor comes from an adult woman who had mild COVID-19 (a few samples of this study predate the infection). Cell type and time point are not known. The chain uses TRBV7-3 and TRBJ1-1, with 7 nucleotides matching TRBD1. DNA of the CDR3: TGTGCCAGCAGCTTGGGACAGTACACTGAAGCTTTCTTT. This codes for CASSLGQYTEAFF.